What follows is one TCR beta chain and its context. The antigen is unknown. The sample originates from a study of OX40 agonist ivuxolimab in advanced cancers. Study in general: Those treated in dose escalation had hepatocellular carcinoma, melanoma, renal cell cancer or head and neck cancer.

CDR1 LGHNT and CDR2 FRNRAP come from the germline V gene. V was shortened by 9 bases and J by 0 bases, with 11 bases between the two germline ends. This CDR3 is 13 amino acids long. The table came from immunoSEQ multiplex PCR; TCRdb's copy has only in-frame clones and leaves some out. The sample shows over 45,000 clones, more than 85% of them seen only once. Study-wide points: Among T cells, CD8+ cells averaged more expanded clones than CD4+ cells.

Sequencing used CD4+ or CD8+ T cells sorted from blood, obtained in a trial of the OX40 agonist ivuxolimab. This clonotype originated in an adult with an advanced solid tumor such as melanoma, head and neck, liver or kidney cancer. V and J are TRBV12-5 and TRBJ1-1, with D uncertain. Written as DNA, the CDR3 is TGTGCTAGCTCTCGGGGTGTGAACACTGAAGCTTTCTTT. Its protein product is CASSRGVNTEAFF.